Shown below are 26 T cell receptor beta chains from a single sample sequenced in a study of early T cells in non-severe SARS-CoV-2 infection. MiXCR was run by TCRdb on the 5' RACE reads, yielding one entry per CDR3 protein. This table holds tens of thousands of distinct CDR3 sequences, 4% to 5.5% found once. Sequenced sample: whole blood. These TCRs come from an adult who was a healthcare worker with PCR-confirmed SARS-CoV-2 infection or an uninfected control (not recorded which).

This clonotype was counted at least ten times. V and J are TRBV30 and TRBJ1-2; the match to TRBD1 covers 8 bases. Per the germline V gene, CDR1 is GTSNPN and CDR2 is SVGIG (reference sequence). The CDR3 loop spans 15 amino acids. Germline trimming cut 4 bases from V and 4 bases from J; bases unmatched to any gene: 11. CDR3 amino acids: CAWNPSGGPIYGYTF. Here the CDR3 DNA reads TGTGCCTGGAACCCTTCAGGGGGCCCAATCTATGGCTACACCTTC.

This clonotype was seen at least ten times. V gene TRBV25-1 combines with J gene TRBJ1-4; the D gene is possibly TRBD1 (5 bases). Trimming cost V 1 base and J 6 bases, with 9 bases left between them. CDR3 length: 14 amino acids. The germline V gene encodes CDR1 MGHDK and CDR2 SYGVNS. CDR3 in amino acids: CASSEFGGHEKLFF. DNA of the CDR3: TGTGCCAGCAGTGAATTCGGGGGACATGAAAAACTGTTTTTT.

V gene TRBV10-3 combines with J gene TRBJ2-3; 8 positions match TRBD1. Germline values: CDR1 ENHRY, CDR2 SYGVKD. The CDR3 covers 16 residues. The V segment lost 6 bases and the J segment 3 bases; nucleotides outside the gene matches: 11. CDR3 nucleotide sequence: TGTGCCATCAGAGGGTTTCAGGGGGCGCTAACAGATACGCAGTATTTT. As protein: CAIRGFQGALTDTQYF.

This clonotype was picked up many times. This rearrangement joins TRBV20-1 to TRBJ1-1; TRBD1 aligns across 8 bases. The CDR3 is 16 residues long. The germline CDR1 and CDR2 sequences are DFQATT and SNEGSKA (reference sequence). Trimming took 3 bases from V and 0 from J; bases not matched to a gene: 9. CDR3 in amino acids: CSARGRPGGLNTEAFF. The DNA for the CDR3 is TGCAGTGCTAGGGGCAGGCCAGGGGGCTTGAACACTGAAGCTTTCTTT.

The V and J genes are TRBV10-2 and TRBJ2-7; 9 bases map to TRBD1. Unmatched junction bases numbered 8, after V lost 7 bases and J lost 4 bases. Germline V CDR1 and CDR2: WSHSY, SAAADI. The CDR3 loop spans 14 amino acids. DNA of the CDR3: TGCGCCAGCACCGAACCGGGACAGGGATACGAGCAGTACTTC. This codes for CASTEPGQGYEQYF.

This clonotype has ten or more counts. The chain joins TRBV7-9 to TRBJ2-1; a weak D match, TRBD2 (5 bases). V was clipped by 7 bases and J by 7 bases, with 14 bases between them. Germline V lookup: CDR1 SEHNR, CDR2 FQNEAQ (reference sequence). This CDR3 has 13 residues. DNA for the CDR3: TGTGCCAGCACACTGTCCGGGGTGAATGAGCAGTTCTTC. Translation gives CASTLSGVNEQFF. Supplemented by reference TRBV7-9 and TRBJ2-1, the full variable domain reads DTGVSQNPRHKITKRGQNVTFRCDPISEHNRLYWYRQTLGQGPEFLTYFQNEAQLEKSRLLSDRFSAERPKGSFSTLEIQRTEQGDSAMYLCASTLSGVNEQFFGPGTRLTVL.

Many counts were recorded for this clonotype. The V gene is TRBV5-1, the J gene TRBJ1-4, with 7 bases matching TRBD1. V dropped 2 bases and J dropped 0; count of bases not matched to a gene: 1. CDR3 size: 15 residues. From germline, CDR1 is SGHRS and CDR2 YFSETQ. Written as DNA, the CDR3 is TGCGCCAGCAGCTTCACAGGGGCAACTAATGAAAAACTGTTTTTT. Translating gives CASSFTGATNEKLFF.

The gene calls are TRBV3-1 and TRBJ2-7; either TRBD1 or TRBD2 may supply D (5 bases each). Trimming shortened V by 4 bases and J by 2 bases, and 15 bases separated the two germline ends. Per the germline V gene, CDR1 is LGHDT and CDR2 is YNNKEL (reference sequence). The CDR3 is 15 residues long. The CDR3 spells CASSLGPWGTYEQYF. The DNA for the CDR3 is TGTGCCAGCAGCCTCGGCCCTTGGGGGACCTACGAGCAGTACTTC.

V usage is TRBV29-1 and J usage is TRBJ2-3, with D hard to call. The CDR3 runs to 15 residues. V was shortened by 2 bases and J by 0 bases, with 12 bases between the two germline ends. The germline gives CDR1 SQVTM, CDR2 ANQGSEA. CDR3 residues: CSVERSFTSTDTQYF. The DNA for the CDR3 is TGCAGCGTTGAAAGGTCCTTCACTAGCACAGATACGCAGTATTTT.

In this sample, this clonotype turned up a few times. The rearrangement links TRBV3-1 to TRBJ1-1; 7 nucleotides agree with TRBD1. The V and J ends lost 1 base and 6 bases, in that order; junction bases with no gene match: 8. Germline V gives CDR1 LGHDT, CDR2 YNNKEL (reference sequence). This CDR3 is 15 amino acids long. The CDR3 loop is CASSQVTGQSPEAFF. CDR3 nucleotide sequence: TGTGCCAGCAGCCAAGTCACGGGACAGAGTCCTGAAGCTTTCTTT.

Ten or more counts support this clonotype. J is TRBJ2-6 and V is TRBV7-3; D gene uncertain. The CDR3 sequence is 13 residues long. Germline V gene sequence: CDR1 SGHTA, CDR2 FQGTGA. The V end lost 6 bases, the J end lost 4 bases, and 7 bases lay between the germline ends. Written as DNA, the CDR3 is TGTGCCAGCAGTTCACAGGGGGCCAACGTCCTGACTTTC. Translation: CASSSQGANVLTF.

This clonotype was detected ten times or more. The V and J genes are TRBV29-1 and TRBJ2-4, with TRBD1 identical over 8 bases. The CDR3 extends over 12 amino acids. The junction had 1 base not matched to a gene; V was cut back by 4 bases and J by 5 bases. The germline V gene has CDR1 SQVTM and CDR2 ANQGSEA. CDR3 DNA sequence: TGCAGCGTTGCGACAGGGGAAAACATTCAGTACTTC. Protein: CSVATGENIQYF.

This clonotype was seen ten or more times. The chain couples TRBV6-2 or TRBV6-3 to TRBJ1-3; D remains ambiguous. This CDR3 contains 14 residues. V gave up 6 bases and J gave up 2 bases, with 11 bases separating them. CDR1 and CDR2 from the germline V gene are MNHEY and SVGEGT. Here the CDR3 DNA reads TGTGCCAGCAGATTCCGGGCCCCTGGAAACACCATATATTTT. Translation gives CASRFRAPGNTIYF.

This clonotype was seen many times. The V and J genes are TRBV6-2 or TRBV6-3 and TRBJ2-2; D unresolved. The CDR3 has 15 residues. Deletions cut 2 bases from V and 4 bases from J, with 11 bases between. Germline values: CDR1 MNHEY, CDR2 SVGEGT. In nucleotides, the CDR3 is TGTGCCAGCAGTTACGCTGCGGCCCGCACCGGGGAGCTGTTTTTT. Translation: CASSYAAARTGELFF.

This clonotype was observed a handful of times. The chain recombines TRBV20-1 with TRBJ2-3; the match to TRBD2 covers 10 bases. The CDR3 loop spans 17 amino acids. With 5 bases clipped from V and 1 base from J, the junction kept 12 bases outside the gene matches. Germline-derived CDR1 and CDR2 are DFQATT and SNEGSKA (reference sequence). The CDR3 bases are TGCAGTGCTCCACGTCGGACTAGCGGATATGGCACAGATACGCAGTATTTT. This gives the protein CSAPRRTSGYGTDTQYF.

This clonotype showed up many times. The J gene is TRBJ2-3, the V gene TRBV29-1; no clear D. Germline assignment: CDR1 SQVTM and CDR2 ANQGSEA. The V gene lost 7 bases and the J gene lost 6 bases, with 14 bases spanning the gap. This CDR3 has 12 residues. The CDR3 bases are TGCAGCGCACTGGGCCCTGAGGATACGCAGTATTTT. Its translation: CSALGPEDTQYF.

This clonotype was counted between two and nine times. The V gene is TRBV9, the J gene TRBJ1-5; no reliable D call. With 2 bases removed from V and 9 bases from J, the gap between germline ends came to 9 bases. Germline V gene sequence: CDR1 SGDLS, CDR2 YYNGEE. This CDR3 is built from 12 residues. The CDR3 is CASSVGVLPQHF. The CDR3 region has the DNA TGTGCCAGCAGCGTCGGGGTTTTGCCCCAGCATTTT. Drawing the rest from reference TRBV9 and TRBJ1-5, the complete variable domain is DSGVTQTPKHLITATGQRVTLRCSPRSGDLSVYWYQQSLDQGLQFLIQYYNGEERAKGNILERFSAQQFPDLHSELNLSSLELGDSALYFCASSVGVLPQHFGDGTRLSIL.

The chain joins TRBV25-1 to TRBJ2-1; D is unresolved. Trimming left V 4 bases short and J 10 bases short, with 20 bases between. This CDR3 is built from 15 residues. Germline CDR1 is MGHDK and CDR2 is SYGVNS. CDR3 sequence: CASSVTRTLVIEQFF. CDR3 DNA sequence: TGTGCCAGCAGTGTCACAAGGACCCTCGTGATCGAGCAGTTCTTC.

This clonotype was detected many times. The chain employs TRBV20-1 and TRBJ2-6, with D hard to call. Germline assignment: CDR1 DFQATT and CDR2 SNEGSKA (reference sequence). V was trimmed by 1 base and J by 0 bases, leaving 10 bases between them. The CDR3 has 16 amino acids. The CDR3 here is CSARGGSSSGANVLTF. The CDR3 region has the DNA TGCAGTGCTAGAGGAGGATCGAGCTCTGGGGCCAACGTCCTGACTTTC.

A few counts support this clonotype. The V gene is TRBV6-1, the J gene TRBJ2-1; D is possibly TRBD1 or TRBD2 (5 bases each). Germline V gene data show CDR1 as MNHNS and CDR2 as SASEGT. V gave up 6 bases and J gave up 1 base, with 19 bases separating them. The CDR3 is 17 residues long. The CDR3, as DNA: TGTGCCAGCAGCTCGATTTCGGGGCAGTCATCCTACAATGAGCAGTTCTTC. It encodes CASSSISGQSSYNEQFF.

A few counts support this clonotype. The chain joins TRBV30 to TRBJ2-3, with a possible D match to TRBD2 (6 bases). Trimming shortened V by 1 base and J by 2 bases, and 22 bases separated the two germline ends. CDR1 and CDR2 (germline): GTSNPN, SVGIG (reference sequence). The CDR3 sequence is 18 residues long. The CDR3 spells CAWSGPSSRTILTDTQYF. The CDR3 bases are TGTGCCTGGAGTGGACCCAGTTCCCGGACTATCCTCACAGATACGCAGTATTTT.

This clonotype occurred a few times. In nucleotides, the CDR3 is TGTGCCAGTAGAAATCAGGGGAGGGACGAGACCCAGTACTTC. Protein sequence: CASRNQGRDETQYF. The chain recombines TRBV19 with TRBJ2-5, with a weak D call TRBD2 (7 bases). The V and J ends lost 6 bases and 5 bases respectively, with 16 bases between them. CDR1 and CDR2 from the germline V gene are LNHDA and SQIVND (reference sequence). The CDR3 length is 14 residues.

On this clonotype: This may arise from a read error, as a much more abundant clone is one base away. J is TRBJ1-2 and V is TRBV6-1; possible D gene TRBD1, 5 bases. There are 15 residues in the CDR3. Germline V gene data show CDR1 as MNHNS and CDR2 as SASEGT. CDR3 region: CASSEAETVNYSYTF. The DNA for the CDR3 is TGTGCCAGCAGTGAAGCAGAGACAGTCAACTATAGCTACACCTTC.

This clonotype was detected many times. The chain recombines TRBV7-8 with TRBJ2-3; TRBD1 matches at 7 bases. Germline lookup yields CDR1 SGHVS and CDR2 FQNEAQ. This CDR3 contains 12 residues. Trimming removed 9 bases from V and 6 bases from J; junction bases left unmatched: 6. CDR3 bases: TGTGCCAGTTCCACAGGGGAGGATACGCAGTATTTT. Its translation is CASSTGEDTQYF.

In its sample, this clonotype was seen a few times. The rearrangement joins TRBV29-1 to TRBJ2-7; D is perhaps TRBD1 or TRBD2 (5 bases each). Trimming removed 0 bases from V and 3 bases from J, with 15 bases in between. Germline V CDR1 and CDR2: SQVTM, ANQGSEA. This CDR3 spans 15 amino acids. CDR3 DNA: TGCAGCGTTGAAGACATTGGGGGATCCCTCTACGAGCAGTACTTC. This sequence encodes CSVEDIGGSLYEQYF.

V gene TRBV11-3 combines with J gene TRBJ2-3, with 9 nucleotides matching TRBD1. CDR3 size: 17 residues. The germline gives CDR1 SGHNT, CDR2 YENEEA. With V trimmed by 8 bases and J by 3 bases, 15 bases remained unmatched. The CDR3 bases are TGTGCCAGCTCAGGTGGGACAGGGCGGCAGGGAACAGATACGCAGTATTTT. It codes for CASSGGTGRQGTDTQYF.